This T cell receptor (beta chain) was obtained from a study of blood T cell repertoires in COVID-19. This CDR3 is 14 amino acids long. In germline, CDR1 is MGHRA, CDR2 YSYEKL. V was shortened by 0 bases and J by 7 bases, with 10 bases between the two germline ends. Here immunoSEQ multiplex PCR was the method, and the copy in TCRdb shows in-frame clones only, minus some. Here the sample spans over 150,000 clones, around 80% being singletons. The sequenced sample was PBMCs or T cells enriched from blood (not recorded which). This chain joins TRBV4-1 and TRBJ2-1; D may be TRBD2 (5 bases). This clonotype originated in a woman between 50 and 59 years old who had recovered from COVID-19. The CDR3 reads CASSQDGNGNEQFF. CDR3 nucleotide sequence: TGCGCCAGCAGCCAAGACGGGAATGGGAATGAGCAGTTCTTC.